The 7 T cell receptor beta chains in this list originate from one sample, sequenced in a study of Ad26.COV2.S vaccination and SARS-CoV-2 variants. Treatment of the sample: around 19 received Ad26.COV2.S at low or high dose, single or two shots; about 5 received placebo; per-sample allocation not given. Sample collection was performed on day 63 after the first vaccine or placebo injection. TCRdb's table, derived via immunoSEQ multiplex PCR, lists solely in-frame clones and lacks some. The data show roughly 700,000 clones, with roughly 90% seen just once and approximately 1.5% held by the top ten. The sequencing used peripheral blood, collected in a trial of Ad26.COV2.S vaccine versus placebo. The receptor source for this set is a person between 18 and 65 years old who received the Ad26.COV2.S COVID-19 vaccine or a placebo.

This clone appeared once. The chain has TRBV3-1 (or the pseudogene TRBV3-2) and TRBJ2-7; D is uncertain. The germline CDR1 and CDR2 sequences are LGHDT and YNNKEL (reference sequence). This CDR3 is 12 amino acids long. Trimming left V 4 bases short and J 11 bases short, with 15 bases between. CDR3 protein: CASSPRTAVEYF. The CDR3, as DNA: TGTGCCAGCAGCCCCCGGACCGCCGTCGAGTACTTC.

The V call is TRBV3-1 (or the pseudogene TRBV3-2), the J call TRBJ1-2, with a weak D call TRBD1 (5 bases). Germline lookup yields CDR1 LGHDT and CDR2 YNNKEL (reference sequence). CDR3 size: 15 residues. V was clipped by 2 bases and J by 7 bases, with 17 bases between them. DNA for the CDR3: TGTGCCAGCAGCCAACAGGGTACAGCGATTCGTGGCTACACCTTC. Its protein product is CASSQQGTAIRGYTF.

This sequence joins TRBV7-8 and TRBJ2-2, with D tentatively TRBD2 (6 bases). The V gene lost 7 bases and the J gene lost 0 bases, with 15 bases spanning the gap. CDR3 length: 16 amino acids. Germline CDR1 is SGHVS and CDR2 is FQNEAQ. The CDR3 DNA sequence: TGTGCCAGCACCGGGACTCGACTAACGAACACCGGGGAGCTGTTTTTT. This sequence encodes CASTGTRLTNTGELFF.

The chain employs TRBV21-1 and TRBJ1-1. TRBV21-1 is reported as a pseudogene. The CDR3 covers 11 residues. Here the CDR3 DNA reads TGTGCCAGCAGCAAGGACACTGAAGCTTTCTTT. Translated, it gives CASSKDTEAFF.

The chain joins TRBV5-1 to TRBJ1-1; perhaps TRBD1 as D (5 bases). Trimming shortened V by 0 bases and J by 7 bases, and 7 bases separated the two germline ends. Germline V gene data show CDR1 as SGHRS and CDR2 as YFSETQ. The CDR3 sequence is 12 residues long. This CDR3 is CASSLDRLEAFF. In DNA, the CDR3 is TGCGCCAGCAGCTTGGACAGGCTTGAAGCTTTCTTT.

The count of this clone is one. For the CDR3, the DNA is TGTGCCAGCAGCTTGCATGGTACCTGGGACGAGCAGTACTTC. Its translation is CASSLHGTWDEQYF. The chain links TRBV5-4 to TRBJ2-7; D is uncertain. V was cut by 1 base and J by 5 bases, with 13 bases left in between. This CDR3 is 14 amino acids long. Germline assignment: CDR1 SGHNT and CDR2 YYREEE (reference sequence).

Notes on this clone: The same CDR3 can be traced to other DNA sequences in this sample. This rearrangement joins TRBV18 to TRBJ2-3; D is uncertain. From germline, CDR1 is KGHSH and CDR2 LQKENI. The germline V and J ends were trimmed by 5 bases and 0 bases, with 3 bases remaining between them. The CDR3 runs to 12 residues. The CDR3 DNA reads as TGTGCCAGCTCAGGTAGCACAGATACGCAGTATTTT. This encodes CASSGSTDTQYF.